The sequence of this TCR beta chain was determined in a study of breast tumors, draining lymph nodes, adjacent tissues. General study results and limits: Compared with lymph nodes, tumors were less diverse; compared with nontumor tissue, more. The data were judged consistent with most tumor T cells coming from lymph node and expanding in tumor.

With respect to this clonotype: Its antigen is not known.

TCRdb independently ran MiXCR on the multiplex PCR reads; one entry per CDR3 protein. The sample shows 150,000 to 200,000 distinct CDR3 sequences, approximately 33% of them seen only once. Samples came from axillary lymph nodes draining the breast cancer. Sequences were obtained from axillary lymph node tissue. The TCR was taken from a female donor with breast cancer. Some clones in this sample may be carry-over from other donors' samples.

CDR3 DNA: TGTGCCAGCGAAGGGGGCACGGCCGGGGAGCTGTTTTTT. Amino acid sequence: CASEGGTAGELFF. This chain links TRBV19 with TRBJ2-2; 7 bases map to TRBD1. The trim removed 9 bases at V and 6 bases at J, leaving 7 bases unmatched. The germline V gene encodes CDR1 LNHDA and CDR2 SQIVND (reference sequence). This CDR3 contains 13 residues.